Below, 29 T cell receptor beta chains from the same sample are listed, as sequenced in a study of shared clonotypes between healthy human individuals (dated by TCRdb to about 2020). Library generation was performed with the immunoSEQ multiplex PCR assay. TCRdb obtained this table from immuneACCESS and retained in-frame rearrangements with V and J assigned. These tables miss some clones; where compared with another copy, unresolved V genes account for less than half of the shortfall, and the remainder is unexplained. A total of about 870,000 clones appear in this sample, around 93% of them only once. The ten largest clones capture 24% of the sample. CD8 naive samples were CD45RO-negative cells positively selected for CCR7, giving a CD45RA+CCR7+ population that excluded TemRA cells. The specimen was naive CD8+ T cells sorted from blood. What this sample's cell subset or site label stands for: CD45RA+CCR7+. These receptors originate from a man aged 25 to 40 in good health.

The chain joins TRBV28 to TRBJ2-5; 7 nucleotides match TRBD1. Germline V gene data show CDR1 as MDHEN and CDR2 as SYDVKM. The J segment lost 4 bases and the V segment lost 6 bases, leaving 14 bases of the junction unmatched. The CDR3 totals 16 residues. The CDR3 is CASRSQLTGAGETQYF. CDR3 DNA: TGTGCCAGCAGGTCCCAACTAACAGGGGCGGGAGAGACCCAGTACTTC.

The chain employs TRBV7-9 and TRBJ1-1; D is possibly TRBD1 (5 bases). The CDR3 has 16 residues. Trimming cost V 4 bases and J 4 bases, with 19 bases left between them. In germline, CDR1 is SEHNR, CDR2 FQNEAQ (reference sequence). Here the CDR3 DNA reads TGTGCCAGCAGCTCAACCCCCCAGGGAAGGGGCACTGAAGCTTTCTTT. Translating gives CASSSTPQGRGTEAFF.

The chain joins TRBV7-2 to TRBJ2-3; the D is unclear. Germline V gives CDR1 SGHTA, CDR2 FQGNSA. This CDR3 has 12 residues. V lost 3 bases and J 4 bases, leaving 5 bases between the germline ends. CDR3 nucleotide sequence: TGTGCCAGCAGCTTTGGTTCAGATACGCAGTATTTT. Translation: CASSFGSDTQYF.

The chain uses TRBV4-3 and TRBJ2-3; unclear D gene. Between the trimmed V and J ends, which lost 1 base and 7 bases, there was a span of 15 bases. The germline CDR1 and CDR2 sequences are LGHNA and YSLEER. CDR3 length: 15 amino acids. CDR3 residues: CASSQGVEDLNTQYF. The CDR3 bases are TGCGCCAGCAGCCAAGGGGTTGAGGATTTGAATACGCAGTATTTT.

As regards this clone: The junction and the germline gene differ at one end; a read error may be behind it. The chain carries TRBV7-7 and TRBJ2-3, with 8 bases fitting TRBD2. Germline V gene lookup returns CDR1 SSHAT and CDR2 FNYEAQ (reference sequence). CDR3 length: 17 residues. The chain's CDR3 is CASSLRGIGGDADTQYF. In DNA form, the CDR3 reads TGTGCTAGCAGCTTACGAGGGATCGGGGGGGACGCAGATACGCAGTATTTT.

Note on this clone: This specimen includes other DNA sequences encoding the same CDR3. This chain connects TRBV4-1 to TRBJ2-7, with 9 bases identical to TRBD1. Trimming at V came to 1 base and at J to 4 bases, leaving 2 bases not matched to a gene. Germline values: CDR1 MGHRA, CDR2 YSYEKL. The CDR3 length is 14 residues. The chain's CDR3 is CASSQVGTGYEQYF. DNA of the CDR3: TGCGCCAGCAGCCAAGTTGGGACAGGGTACGAGCAGTACTTC.

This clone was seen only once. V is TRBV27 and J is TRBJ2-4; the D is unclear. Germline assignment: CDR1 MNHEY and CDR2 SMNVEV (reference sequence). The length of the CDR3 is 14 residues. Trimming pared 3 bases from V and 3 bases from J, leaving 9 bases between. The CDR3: CASSFGPVKNIQYF. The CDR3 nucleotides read TGTGCCAGCAGTTTCGGGCCCGTCAAAAACATTCAGTACTTC.

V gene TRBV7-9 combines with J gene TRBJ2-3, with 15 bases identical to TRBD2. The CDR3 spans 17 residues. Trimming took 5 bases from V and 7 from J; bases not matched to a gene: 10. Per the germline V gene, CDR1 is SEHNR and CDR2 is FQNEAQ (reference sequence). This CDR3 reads CASSLGLAGGLDHTQYF. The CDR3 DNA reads TGTGCCAGCAGCCTCGGACTAGCGGGAGGGTTAGACCATACGCAGTATTTT.

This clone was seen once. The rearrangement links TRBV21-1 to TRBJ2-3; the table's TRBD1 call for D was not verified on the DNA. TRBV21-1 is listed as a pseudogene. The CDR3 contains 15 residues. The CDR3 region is CASLFGQGESDTQYF. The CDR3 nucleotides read TGTGCCAGCCTTTTTGGACAGGGGGAATCGGATACGCAGTATTTT.

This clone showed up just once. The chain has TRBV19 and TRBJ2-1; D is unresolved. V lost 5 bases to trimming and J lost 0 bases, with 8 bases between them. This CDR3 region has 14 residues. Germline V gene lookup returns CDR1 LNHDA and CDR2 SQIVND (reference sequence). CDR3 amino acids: CASSAGNSYNEQFF. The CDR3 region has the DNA TGTGCCAGTAGTGCAGGTAACTCCTACAATGAGCAGTTCTTC.

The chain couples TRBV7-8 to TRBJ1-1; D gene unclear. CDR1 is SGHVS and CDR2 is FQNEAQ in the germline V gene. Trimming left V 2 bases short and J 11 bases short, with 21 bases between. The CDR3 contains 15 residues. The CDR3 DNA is TGTGCCAGCAGCTTAAATATTGCAGGCCACACTGGGGCTTTCTTT. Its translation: CASSLNIAGHTGAFF. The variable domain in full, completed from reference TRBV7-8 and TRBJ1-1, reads GAGVSQSPRYKVAKRGQDVALRCDPISGHVSLFWYQQALGQGPEFLTYFQNEAQLDKSGLPSDRFFAERPEGSVSTLKIQRTQQEDSAVYLCASSLNIAGHTGAFFGQGTRLTVV.

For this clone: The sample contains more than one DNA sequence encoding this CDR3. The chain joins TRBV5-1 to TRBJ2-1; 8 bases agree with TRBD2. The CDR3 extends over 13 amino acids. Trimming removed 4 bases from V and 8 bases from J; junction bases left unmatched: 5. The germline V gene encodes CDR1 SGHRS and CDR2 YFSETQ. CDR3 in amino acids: CASSLGLADEQFF. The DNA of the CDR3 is TGCGCCAGCAGCCTCGGACTAGCCGATGAGCAGTTCTTC.

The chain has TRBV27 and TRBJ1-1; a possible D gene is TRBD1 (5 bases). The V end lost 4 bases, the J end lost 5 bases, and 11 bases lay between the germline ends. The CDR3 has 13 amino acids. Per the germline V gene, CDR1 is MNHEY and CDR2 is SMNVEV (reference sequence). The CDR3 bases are TGTGCCAGCAGTTACGGGGGTGGAACTGAAGCTTTCTTT. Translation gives CASSYGGGTEAFF.

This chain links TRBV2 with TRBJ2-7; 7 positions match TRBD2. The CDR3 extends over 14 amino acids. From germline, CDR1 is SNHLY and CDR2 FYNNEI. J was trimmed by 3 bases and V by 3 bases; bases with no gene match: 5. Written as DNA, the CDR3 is TGTGCCAGCAGTGAGGCTAGCGGAGACTACGAGCAGTACTTC. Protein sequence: CASSEASGDYEQYF.

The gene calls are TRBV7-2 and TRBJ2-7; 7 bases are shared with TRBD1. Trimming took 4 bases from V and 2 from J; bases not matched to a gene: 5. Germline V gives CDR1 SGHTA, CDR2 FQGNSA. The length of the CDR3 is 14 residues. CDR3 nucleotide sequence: TGTGCCAGCAGCTCTCCGGGACAGACCTACGAGCAGTACTTC. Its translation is CASSSPGQTYEQYF.

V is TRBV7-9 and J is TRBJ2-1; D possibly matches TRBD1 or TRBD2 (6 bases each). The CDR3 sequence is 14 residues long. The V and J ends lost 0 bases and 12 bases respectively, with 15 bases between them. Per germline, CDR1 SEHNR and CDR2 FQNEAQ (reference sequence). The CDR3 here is CASSLAPLKGGQFF. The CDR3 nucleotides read TGTGCCAGCAGCTTAGCGCCCCTCAAGGGGGGGCAGTTCTTC. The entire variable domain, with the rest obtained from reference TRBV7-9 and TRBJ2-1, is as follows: DTGVSQNPRHKITKRGQNVTFRCDPISEHNRLYWYRQTLGQGPEFLTYFQNEAQLEKSRLLSDRFSAERPKGSFSTLEIQRTEQGDSAMYLCASSLAPLKGGQFFGPGTRLTVL.

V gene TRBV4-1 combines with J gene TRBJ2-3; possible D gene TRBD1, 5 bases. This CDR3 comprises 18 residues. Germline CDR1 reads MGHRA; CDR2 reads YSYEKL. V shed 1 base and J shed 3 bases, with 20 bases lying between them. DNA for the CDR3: TGCGCCAGCAGCCAAGTTATCGGAAGGGGCGCGTTTACAGATACGCAGTATTTT. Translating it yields CASSQVIGRGAFTDTQYF.

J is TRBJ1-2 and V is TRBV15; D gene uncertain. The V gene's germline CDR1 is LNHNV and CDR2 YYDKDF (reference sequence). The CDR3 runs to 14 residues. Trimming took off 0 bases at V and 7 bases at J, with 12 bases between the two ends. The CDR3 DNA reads TGTGCCACCAGCAGAGATGGCGCCTCTATTGGCTACACCTTC. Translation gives CATSRDGASIGYTF.

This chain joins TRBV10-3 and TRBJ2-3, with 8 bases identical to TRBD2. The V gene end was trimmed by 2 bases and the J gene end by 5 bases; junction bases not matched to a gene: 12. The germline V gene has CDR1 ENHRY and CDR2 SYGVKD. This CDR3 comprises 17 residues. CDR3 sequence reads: CAISEPERELMGDTQYF. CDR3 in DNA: TGTGCCATCAGTGAGCCGGAGCGGGAGTTGATGGGAGATACGCAGTATTTT.

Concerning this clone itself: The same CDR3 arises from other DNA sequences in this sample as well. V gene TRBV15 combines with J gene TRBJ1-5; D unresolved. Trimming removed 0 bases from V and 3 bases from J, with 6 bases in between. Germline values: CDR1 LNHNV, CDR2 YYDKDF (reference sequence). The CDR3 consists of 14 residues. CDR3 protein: CATSRETYNQPQHF. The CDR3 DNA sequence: TGTGCCACCAGCAGAGAAACATACAATCAGCCCCAGCATTTT.

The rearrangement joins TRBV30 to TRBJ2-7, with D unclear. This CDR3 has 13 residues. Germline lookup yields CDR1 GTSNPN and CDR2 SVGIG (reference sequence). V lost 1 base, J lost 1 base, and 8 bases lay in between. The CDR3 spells CAWSDLDSYEQYF. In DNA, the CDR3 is TGTGCCTGGAGTGACCTCGATTCCTACGAGCAGTACTTC.

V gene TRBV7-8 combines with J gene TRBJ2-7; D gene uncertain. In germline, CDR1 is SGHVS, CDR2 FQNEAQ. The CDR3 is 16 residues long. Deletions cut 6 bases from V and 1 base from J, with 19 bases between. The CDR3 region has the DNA TGTGCCAGCAGTCCACGTCGTCAACTACCTTCCTACGAGCAGTACTTC. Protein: CASSPRRQLPSYEQYF.

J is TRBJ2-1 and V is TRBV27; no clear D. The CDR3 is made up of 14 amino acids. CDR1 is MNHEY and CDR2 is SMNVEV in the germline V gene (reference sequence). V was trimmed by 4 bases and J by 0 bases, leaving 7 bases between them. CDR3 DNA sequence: TGTGCCAGCAGTTCGGATAGCTCCTACAATGAGCAGTTCTTC. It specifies CASSSDSSYNEQFF.

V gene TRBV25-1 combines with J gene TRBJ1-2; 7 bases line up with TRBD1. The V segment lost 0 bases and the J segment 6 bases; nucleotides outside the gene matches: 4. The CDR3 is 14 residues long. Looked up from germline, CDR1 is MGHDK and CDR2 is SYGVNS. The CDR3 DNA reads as TGTGCCAGCAGTGAATATGGAGGGGGCGATGGCTACACCTTC. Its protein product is CASSEYGGGDGYTF.

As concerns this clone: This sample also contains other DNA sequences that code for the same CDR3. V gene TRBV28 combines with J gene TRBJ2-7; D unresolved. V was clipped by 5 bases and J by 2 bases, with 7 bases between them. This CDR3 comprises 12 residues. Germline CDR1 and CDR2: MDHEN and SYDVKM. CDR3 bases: TGTGCCAGCAGTACGATCACCTACGAGCAGTACTTC. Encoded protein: CASSTITYEQYF.

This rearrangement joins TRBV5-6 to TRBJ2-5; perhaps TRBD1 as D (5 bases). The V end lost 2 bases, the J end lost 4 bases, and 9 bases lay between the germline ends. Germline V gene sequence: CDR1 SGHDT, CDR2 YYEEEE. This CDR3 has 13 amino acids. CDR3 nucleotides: TGTGCCAGCAGCTTCTTGGGGCGAGAGACCCAGTACTTC. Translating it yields CASSFLGRETQYF.

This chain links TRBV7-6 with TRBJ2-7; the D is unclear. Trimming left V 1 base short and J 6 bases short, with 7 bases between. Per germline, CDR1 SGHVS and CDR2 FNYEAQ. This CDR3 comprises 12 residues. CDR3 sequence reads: CASSLGWGEQYF. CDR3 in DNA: TGTGCCAGCAGCTTAGGATGGGGCGAGCAGTACTTC.

CDR3 region: CASSLVRPEVTNYGYTF. DNA for the CDR3: TGTGCCAGCAGCCTGGTCCGTCCGGAAGTAACTAACTATGGCTACACCTTC. This rearrangement joins TRBV28 to TRBJ1-2, with no clear D. Germline CDR1 is MDHEN and CDR2 is SYDVKM. This CDR3 has 17 residues. The V gene lost 6 bases and the J gene lost 0 bases, with 20 bases spanning the gap.

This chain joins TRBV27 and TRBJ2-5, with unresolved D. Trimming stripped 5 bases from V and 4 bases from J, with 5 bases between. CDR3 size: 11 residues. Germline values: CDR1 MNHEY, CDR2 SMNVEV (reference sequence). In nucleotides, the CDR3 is TGTGCCAGCAGTACAAGAGAGACCCAGTACTTC. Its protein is CASSTRETQYF.